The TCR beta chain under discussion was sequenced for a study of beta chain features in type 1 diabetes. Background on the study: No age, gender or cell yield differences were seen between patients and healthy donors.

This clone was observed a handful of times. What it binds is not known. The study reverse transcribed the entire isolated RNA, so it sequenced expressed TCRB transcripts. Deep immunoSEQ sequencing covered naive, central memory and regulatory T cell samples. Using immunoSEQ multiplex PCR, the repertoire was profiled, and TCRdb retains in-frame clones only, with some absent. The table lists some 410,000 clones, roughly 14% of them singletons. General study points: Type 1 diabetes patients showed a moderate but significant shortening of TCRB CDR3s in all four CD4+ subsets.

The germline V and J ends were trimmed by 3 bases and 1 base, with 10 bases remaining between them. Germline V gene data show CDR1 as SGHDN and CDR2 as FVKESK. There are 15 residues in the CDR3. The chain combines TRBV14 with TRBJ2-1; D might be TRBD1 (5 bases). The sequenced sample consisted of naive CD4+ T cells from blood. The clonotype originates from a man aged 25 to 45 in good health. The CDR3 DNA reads TGTGCCAGCAGCCAGGGGCGCCGGTCCTACAATGAGCAGTTCTTC. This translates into CASSQGRRSYNEQFF.